The clone carrying this TCR beta chain was picked up a small number of times. J lost 7 bases, V lost 1 base, and 2 bases had no gene match. Per germline, CDR1 SEHNR and CDR2 FQNEAQ (reference sequence). The CDR3 has 15 residues. Via MiXCR, TCRdb re-called the reads, giving one row per CDR3 protein. The sample shows hundreds of thousands of distinct CDR3 sequences, 35% to 40% of them seen only once. The record originates from a study of T cell repertoires in cytomegalovirus infection. The wider study: Matching HLA type, along with CMV infection, was indicated by public TCR beta signatures.

The chain is built from TRBV7-9 and TRBJ1-6; 9 nucleotides align to TRBD1. The source is a human donor in good health (CMV status not recorded). Some clones in this sample may be carry-over from other donors' samples. The source material was PBMCs. The CDR3 reads CASSLEGTGNSPLHF. The CDR3 coding sequence is TGTGCCAGCAGCTTAGAAGGGACAGGGAATTCACCCCTCCACTTT.